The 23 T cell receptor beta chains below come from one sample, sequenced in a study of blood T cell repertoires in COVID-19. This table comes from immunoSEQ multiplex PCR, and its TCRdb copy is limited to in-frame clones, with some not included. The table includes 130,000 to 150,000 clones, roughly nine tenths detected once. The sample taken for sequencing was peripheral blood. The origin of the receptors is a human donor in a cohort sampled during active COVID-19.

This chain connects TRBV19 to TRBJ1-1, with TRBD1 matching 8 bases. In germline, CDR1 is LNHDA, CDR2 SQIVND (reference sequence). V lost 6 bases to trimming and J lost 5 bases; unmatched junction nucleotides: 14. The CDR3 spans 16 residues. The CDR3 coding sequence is TGTGCCAGTAGCAAGAGACAGGGGACATGGGGAACTGAAGCTTTCTTT. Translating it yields CASSKRQGTWGTEAFF.

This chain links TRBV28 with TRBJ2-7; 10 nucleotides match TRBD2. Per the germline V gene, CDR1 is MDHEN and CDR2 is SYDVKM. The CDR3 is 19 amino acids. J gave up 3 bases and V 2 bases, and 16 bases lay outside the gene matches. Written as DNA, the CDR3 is TGTGCCAGCAGTTTAGGGCAACTAGCGGGGCTAAACTTAAACTACGAGCAGTACTTC. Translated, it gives CASSLGQLAGLNLNYEQYF.

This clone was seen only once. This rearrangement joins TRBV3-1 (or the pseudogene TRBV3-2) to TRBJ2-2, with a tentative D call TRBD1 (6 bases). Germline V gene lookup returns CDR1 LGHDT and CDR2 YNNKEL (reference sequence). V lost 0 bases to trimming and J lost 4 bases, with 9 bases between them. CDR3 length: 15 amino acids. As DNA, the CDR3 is TGTGCCAGCAGCCAAGAGGACAGACTCACCGGGGAGCTGTTTTTT. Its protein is CASSQEDRLTGELFF.

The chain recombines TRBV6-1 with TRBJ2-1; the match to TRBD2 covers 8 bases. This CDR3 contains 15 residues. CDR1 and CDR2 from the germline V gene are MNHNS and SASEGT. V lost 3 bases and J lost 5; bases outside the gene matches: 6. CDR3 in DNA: TGTGCCAGCAGTGACGGGGGCGGGGGGCACAATGAGCAGTTCTTC. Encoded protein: CASSDGGGGHNEQFF.

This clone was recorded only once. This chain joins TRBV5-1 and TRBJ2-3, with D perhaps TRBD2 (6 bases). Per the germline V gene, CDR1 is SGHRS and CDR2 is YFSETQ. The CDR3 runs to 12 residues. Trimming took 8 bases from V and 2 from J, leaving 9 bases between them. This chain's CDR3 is CASRGNTDTQYF. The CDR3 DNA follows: TGCGCCAGTCGGGGGAACACAGATACGCAGTATTTT.

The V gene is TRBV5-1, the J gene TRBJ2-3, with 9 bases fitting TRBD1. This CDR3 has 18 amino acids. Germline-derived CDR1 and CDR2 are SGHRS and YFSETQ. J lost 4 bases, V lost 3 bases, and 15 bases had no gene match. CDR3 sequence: CASSSWTLGQGGADTQYF. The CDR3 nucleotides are TGCGCCAGCAGCTCTTGGACCTTGGGACAGGGTGGGGCAGATACGCAGTATTTT.

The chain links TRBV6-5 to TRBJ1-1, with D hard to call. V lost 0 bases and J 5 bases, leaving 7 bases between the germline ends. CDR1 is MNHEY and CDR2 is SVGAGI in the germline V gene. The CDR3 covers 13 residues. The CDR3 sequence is CASSYSRGTEAFF. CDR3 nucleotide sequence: TGTGCCAGCAGTTACTCACGCGGAACTGAAGCTTTCTTT.

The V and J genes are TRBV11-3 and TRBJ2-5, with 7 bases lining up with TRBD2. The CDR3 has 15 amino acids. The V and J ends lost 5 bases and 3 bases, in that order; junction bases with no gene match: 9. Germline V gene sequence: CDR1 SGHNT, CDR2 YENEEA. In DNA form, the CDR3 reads TGTGCCAGCAGCCGGCGGGCGGGGGAGGAAGAGACCCAGTACTTC. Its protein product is CASSRRAGEEETQYF.

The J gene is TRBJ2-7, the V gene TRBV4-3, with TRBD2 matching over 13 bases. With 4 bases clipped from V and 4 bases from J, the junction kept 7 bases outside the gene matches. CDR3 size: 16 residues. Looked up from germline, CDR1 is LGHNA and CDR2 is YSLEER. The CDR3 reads CASSPRLAGGSYEQYF. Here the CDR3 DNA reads TGCGCCAGCAGCCCCCGACTAGCGGGGGGTTCGTACGAGCAGTACTTC.

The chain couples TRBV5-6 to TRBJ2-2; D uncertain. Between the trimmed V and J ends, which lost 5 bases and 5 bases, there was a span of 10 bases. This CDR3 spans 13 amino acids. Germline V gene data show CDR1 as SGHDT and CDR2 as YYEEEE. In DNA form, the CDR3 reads TGTGCCAGCAGAGATACGGTTACCGGGGAGCTGTTTTTT. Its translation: CASRDTVTGELFF.

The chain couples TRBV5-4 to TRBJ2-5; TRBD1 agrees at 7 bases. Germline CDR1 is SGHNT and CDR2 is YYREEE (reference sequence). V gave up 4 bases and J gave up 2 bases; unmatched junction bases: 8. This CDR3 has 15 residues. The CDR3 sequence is CASSEGTDPQETQYF. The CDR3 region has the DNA TGTGCCAGCAGCGAAGGGACAGACCCTCAAGAGACCCAGTACTTC.

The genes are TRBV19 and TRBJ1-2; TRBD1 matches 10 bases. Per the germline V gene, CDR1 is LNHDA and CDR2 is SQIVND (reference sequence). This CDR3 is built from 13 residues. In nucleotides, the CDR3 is TGTACCACCGGGACAGGGGCTAACTATGGCTACACCTTC. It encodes CTTGTGANYGYTF.

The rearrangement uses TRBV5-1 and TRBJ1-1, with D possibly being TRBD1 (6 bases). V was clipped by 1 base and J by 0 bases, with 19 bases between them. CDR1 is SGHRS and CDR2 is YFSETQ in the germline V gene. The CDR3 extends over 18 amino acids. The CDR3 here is CASSLMQQGGIMNTEAFF. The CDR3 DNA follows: TGCGCCAGCAGCTTGATGCAACAGGGTGGGATCATGAACACTGAAGCTTTCTTT.

CDR3 in DNA: TGTGCCAGCAGTTTTAGGAACACTGAAGCTTTCTTT. This gives the protein CASSFRNTEAFF. This rearrangement joins TRBV28 to TRBJ1-1, with D unresolved. V shed 3 bases and J shed 1 base, with 3 bases lying between them. Germline V lookup: CDR1 MDHEN, CDR2 SYDVKM. CDR3 length: 12 residues.

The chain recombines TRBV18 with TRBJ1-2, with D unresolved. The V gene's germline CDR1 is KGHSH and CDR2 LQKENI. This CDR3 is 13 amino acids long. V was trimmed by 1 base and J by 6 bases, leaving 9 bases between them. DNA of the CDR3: TGTGCCAGCTCACCACTTGGGCTGGATGGCTACACCTTC. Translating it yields CASSPLGLDGYTF.

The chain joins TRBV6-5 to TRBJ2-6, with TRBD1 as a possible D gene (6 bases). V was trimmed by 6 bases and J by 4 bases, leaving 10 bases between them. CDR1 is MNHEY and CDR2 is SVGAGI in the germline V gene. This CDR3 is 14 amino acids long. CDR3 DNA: TGTGCCAGCAGACAGGGATCCGGGGCCAACGTCCTGACTTTC. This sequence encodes CASRQGSGANVLTF.

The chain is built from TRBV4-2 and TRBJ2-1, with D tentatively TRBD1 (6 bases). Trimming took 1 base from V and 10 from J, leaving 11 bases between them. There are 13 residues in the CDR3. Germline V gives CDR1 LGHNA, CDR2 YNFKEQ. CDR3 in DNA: TGTGCCAGCAGCCAAGTTAATAGGGGGGAGCAGTTCTTC. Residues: CASSQVNRGEQFF.

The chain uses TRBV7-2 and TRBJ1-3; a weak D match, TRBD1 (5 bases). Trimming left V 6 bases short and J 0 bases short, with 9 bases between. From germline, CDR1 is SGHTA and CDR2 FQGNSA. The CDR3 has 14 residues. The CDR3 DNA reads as TGTGCCAGCAGTACAGGATCCTCTGGAAACACCATATATTTT. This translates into CASSTGSSGNTIYF.

CDR3 residues: CASSTRRDPTYEQYF. The CDR3, as DNA: TGTGCCAGCAGCACGCGCCGGGATCCGACCTACGAGCAGTACTTC. This rearrangement joins TRBV7-8 to TRBJ2-7, with D possibly TRBD2 on 5 matching bases. The germline V gene encodes CDR1 SGHVS and CDR2 FQNEAQ. V was pared by 5 bases and J by 2 bases, with 16 bases between. This CDR3 is 15 amino acids long.

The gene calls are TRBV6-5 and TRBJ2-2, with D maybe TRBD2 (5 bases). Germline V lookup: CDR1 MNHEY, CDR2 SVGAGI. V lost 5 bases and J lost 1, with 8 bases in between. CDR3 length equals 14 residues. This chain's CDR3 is CASSHGENTGELFF. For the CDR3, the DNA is TGTGCCAGCAGTCACGGGGAGAACACCGGGGAGCTGTTTTTT.

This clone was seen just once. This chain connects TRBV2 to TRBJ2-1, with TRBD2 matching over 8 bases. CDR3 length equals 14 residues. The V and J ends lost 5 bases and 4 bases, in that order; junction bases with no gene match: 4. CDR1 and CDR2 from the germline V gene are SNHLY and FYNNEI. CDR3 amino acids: CASSSGGTYNEQFF. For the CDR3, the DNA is TGTGCCAGCAGTAGCGGGGGCACGTACAATGAGCAGTTCTTC. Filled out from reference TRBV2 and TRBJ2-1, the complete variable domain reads EPEVTQTPSHQVTQMGQEVILRCVPISNHLYFYWYRQILGQKVEFLVSFYNNEISEKSEIFDDQFSVERPDGSNFTLKIRSTKLEDSAMYFCASSSGGTYNEQFFGPGTRLTVL.

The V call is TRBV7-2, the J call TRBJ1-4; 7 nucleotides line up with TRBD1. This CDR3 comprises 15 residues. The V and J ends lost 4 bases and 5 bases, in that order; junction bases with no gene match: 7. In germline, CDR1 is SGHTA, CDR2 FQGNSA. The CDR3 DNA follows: TGTGCCAGCAGCTCCCTCGGACAGGAAAATGAAAAACTGTTTTTT. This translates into CASSSLGQENEKLFF.

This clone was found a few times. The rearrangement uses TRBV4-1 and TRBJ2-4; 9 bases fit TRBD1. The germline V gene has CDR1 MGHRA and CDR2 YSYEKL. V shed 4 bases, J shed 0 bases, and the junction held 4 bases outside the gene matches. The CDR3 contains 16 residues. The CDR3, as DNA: TGCGCCAGCAGCCCCGGGACAGGGCTAGCCAAAAACATTCAGTACTTC. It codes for CASSPGTGLAKNIQYF.